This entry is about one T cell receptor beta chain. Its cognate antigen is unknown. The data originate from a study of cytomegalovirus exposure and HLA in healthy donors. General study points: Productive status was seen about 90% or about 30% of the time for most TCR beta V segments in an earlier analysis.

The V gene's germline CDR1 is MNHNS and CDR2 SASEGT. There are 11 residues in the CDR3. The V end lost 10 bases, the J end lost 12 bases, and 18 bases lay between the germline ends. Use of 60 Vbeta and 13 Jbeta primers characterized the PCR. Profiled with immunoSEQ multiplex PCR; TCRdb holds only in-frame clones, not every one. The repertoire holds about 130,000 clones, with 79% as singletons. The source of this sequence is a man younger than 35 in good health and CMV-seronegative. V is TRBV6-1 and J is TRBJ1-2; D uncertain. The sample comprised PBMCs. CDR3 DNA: TGTGCCACCCGGGTGCTCGGGGTTGACACCTTC. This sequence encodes CATRVLGVDTF.